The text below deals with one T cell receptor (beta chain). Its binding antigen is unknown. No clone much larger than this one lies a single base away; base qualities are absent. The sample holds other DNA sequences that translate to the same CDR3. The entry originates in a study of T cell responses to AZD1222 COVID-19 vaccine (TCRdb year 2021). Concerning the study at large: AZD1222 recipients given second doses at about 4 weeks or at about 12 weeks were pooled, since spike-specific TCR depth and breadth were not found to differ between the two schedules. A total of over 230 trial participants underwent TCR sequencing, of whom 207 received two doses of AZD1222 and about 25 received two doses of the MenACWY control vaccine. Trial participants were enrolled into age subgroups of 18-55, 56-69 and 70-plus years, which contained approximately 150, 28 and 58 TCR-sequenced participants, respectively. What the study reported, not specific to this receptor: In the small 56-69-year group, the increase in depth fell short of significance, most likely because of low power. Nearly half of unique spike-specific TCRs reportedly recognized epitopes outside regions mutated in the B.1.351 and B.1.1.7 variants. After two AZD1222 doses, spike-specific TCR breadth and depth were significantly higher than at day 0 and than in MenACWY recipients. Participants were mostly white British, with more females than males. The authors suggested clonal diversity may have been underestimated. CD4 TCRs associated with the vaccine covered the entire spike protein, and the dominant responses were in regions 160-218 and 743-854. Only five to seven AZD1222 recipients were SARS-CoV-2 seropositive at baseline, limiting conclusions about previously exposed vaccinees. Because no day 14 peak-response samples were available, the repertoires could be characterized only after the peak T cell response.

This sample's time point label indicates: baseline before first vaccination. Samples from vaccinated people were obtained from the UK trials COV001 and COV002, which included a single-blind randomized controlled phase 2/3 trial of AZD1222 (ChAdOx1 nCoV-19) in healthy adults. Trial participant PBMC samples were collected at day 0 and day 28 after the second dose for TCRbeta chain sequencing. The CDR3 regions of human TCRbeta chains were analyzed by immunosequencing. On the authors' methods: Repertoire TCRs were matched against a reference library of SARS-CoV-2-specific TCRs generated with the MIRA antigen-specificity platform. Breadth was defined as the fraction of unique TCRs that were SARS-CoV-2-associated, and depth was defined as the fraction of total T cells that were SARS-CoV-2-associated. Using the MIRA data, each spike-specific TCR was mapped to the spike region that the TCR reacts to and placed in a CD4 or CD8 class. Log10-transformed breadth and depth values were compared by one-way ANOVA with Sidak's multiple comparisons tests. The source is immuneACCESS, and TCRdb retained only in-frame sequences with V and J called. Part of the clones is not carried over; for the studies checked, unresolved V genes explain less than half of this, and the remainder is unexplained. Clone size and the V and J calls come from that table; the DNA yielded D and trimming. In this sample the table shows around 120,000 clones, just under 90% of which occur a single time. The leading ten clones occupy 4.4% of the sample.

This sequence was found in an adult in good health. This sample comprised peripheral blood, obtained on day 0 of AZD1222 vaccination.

The CDR3 region reads CASSFGGNYGYTF. The DNA is as follows: TGTGCCAGCAGTTTTGGGGGTAACTATGGCTACACCTTC. Rearrangement joined TRBV28 to TRBJ1-2, and perhaps TRBD1 as D gene, on 5 matching bases. CDR1 MDHEN and CDR2 SYDVKM were looked up in the germline V gene. The CDR3 runs 13 amino acids, cysteine and phenylalanine included. The sequence is cut down to CDR3 DNA, 39 bases in frame from base 1. Between the V and J ends, shortened by 3 bases and 1 base respectively, the junction contains 6 bases.